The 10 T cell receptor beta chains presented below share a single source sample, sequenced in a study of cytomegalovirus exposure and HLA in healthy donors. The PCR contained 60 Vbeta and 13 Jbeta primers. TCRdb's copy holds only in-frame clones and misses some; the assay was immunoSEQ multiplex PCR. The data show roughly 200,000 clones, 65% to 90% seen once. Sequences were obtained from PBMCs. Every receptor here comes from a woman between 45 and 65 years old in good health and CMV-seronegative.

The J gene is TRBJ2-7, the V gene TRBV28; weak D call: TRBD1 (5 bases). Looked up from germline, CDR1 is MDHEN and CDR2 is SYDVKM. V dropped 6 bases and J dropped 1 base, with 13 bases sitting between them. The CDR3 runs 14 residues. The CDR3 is CASSALTGSYEQYF. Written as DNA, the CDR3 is TGTGCCAGCAGCGCTCTTACAGGTTCCTACGAGCAGTACTTC.

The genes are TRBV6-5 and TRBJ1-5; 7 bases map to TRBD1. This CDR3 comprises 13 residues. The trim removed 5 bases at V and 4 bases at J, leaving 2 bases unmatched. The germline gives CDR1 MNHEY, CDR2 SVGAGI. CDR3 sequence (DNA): TGTGCCAGCAGTGGACAGGAAAATCAGCCCCAGCATTTT. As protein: CASSGQENQPQHF.

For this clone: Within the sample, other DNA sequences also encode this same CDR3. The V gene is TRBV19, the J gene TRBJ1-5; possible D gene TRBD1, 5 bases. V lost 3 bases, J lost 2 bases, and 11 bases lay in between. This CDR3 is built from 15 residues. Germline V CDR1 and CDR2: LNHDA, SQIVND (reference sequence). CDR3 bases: TGTGCCAGTAGTATTCGGGGGTCCGGCAATCAGCCCCAGCATTTT. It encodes CASSIRGSGNQPQHF.

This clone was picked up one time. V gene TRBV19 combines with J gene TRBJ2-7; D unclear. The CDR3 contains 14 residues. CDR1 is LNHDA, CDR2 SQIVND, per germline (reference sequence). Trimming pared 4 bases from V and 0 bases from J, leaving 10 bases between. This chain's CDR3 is CASSKTWNSYEQYF. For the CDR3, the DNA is TGTGCCAGTAGTAAGACTTGGAACTCCTACGAGCAGTACTTC.

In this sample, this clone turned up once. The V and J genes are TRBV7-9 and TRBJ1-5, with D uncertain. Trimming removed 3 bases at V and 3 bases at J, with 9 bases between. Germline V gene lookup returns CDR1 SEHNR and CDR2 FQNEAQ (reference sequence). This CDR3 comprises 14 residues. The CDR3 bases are TGTGCCAGCAGCTTTTCCGAGATCAATCAGCCCCAGCATTTT. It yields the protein CASSFSEINQPQHF.

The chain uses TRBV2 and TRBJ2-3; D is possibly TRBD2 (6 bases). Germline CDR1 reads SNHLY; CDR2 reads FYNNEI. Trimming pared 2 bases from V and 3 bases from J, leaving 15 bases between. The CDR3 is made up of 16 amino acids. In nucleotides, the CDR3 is TGTGCCAGCAGTGAAAATTCAGGGAGGAAGACAGATACGCAGTATTTT. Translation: CASSENSGRKTDTQYF.

CDR3 sequence (DNA): TGTGCCAGTAGTATTCGGGATCAGCCCCAGCATTTT. This gives the protein CASSIRDQPQHF. The rearrangement joins TRBV19 to TRBJ1-5; D is undetermined. The CDR3 totals 12 residues. Germline CDR1 reads LNHDA; CDR2 reads SQIVND (reference sequence). V was shortened by 3 bases and J by 5 bases, with 5 bases between the two germline ends.

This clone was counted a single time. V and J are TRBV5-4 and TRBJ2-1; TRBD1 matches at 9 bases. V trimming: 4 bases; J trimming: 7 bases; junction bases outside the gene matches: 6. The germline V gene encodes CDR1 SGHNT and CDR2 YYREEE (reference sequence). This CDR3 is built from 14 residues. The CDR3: CASSPTGGQNEQFF. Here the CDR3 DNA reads TGTGCCAGCAGCCCGACAGGGGGGCAGAATGAGCAGTTCTTC. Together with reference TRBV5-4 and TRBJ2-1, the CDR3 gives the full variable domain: ETGVTQSPTHLIKTRGQQVTLRCSSQSGHNTVSWYQQALGQGPQFIFQYYREEENGRGNFPPRFSGLQFPNYSSELNVNALELDDSALYLCASSPTGGQNEQFFGPGTRLTVL.

CDR3: CASSSISGRAVDTQYF. CDR3 in DNA: TGCGCCAGCAGCTCCATTTCCGGGAGGGCCGTAGATACGCAGTATTTT. The chain joins TRBV5-1 to TRBJ2-3, with 8 bases matching TRBD2. CDR1 is SGHRS, CDR2 YFSETQ, per germline. Trimming took 3 bases from V and 5 from J; bases not matched to a gene: 11. The CDR3 length is 16 residues.

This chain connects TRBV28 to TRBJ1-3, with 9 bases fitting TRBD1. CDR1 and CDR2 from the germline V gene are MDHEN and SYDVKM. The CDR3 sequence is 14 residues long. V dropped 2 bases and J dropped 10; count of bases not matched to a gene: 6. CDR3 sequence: CASSLKGQGWTIYF. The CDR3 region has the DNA TGTGCCAGCAGTTTAAAGGGACAGGGATGGACCATATATTTT.